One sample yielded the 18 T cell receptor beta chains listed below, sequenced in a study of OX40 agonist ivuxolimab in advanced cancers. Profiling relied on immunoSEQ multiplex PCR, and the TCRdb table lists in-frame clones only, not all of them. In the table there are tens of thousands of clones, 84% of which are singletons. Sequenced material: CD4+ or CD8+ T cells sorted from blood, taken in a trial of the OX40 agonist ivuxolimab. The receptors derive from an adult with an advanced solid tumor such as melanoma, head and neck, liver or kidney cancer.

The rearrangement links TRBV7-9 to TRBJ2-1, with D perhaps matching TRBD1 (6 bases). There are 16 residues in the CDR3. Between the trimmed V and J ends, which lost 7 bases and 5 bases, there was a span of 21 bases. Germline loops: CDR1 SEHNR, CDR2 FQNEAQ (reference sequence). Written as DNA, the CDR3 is TGTGCCAGCAACGATCCCCCATTAGAGGGGGACAATGAGCAGTTCTTC. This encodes CASNDPPLEGDNEQFF.

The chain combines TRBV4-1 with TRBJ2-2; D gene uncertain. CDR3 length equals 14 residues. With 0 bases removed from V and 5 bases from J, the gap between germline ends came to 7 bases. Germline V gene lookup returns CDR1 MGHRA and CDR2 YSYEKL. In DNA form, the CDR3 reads TGCGCCAGCAGCCAAGAAGAGGATACCGGGGAGCTGTTTTTT. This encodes CASSQEEDTGELFF.

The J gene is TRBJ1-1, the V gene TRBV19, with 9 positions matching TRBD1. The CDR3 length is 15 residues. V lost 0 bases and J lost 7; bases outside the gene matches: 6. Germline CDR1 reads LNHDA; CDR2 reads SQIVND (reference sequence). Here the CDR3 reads CASSIENRGLDEAFF. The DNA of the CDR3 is TGTGCCAGTAGTATAGAAAACAGGGGGCTGGATGAAGCTTTCTTT.

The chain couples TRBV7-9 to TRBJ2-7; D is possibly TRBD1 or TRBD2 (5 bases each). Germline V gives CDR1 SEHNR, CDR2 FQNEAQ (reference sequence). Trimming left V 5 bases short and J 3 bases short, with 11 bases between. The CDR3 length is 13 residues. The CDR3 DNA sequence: TGTGCCAGCAGCGTGGGACCTTTCTACGAGCAGTACTTC. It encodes CASSVGPFYEQYF. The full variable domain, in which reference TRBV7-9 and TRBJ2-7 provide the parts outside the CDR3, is DTGVSQNPRHKITKRGQNVTFRCDPISEHNRLYWYRQTLGQGPEFLTYFQNEAQLEKSRLLSDRFSAERPKGSFSTLEIQRTEQGDSAMYLCASSVGPFYEQYFGPGTRLTVT.

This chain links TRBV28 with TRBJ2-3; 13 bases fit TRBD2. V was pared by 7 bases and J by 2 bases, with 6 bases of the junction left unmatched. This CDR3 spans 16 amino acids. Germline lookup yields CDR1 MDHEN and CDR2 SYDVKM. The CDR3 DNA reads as TGTGCCAGCAACGGACTAGCGGGGGTGAACACAGATACGCAGTATTTT. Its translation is CASNGLAGVNTDTQYF.

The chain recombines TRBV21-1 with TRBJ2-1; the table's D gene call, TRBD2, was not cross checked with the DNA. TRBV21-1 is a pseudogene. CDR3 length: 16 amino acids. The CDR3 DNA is TGTGCCAGCAGCGGCCAAGGACTAGCGGGAGGTAATGAGCAGTTCTTC. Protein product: CASSGQGLAGGNEQFF.

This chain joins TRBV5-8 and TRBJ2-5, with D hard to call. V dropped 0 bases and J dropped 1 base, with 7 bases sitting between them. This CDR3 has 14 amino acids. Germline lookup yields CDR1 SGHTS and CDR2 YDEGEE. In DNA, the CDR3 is TGTGCCAGCAGCTTGGGGGCAGTCCAAGAGACCCAGTACTTC. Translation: CASSLGAVQETQYF.

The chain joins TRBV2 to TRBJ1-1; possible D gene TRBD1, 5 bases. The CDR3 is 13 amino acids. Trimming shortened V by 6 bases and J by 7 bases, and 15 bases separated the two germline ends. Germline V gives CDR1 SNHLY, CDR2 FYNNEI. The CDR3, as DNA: TGTGCCAGCAGGGGGGGGACCCCCAGTGAAGCTTTCTTT. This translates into CASRGGTPSEAFF. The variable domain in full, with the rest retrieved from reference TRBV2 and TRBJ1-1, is EPEVTQTPSHQVTQMGQEVILRCVPISNHLYFYWYRQILGQKVEFLVSFYNNEISEKSEIFDDQFSVERPDGSNFTLKIRSTKLEDSAMYFCASRGGTPSEAFFGQGTRLTVV.

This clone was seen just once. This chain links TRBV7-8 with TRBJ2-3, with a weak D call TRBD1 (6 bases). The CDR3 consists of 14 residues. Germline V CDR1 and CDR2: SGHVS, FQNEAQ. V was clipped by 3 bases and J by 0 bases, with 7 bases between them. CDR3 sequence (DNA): TGTGCCAGCAGCTTGGGGGCCAGCACAGATACGCAGTATTTT. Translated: CASSLGASTDTQYF.

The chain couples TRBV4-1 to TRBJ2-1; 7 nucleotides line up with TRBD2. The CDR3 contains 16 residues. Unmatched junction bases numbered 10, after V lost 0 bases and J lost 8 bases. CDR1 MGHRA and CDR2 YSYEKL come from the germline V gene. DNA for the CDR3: TGCGCCAGCAGCCAAGATGGCGGGAGCATCTTCGATGAGCAGTTCTTC. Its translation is CASSQDGGSIFDEQFF.

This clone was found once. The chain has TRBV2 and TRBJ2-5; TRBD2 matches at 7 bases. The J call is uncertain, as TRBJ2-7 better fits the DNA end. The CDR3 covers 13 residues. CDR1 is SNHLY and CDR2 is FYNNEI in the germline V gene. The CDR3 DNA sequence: TGTGCCAGCAATCTGGCGGGAGTTGACGAGCAGTACTTC. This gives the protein CASNLAGVDEQYF.

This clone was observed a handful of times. CDR3 sequence reads: CASSQRGGQLNTEAFF. DNA for the CDR3: TGTGCCAGCAGCCAAAGGGGGGGGCAGTTGAACACTGAAGCTTTCTTT. The chain links TRBV7-8 to TRBJ1-1, with D possibly being TRBD1 (6 bases). CDR3 length: 16 residues. The ends were cut back, 5 bases at V and 0 bases at J, with 16 bases in the middle. CDR1 SGHVS and CDR2 FQNEAQ come from the germline V gene.

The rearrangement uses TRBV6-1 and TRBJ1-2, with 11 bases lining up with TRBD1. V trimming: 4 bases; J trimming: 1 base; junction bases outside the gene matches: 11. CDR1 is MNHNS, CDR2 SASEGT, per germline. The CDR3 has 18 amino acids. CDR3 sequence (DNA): TGTGCCAGCAGTGGAGCCGGGACAGGGGGACTATTTAACTATGGCTACACCTTC. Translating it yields CASSGAGTGGLFNYGYTF.

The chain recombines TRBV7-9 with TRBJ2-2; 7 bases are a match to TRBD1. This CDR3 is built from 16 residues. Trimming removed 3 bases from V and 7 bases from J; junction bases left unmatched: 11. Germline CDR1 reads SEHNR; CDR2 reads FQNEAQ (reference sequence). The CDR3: CASSFWAGGYGGELFF. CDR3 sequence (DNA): TGTGCCAGCAGCTTTTGGGCAGGGGGATACGGCGGGGAGCTGTTTTTT.

The CDR3 reads CASSARQGNQPQHF. The DNA for the CDR3 is TGTGCCAGCAGTGCCAGACAGGGGAATCAGCCCCAGCATTTT. This chain uses TRBV2 with TRBJ1-5; TRBD1 matches 8 bases. The CDR3 is 14 residues long. Germline loops: CDR1 SNHLY, CDR2 FYNNEI. V lost 4 bases to trimming and J lost 4 bases; unmatched junction nucleotides: 3.

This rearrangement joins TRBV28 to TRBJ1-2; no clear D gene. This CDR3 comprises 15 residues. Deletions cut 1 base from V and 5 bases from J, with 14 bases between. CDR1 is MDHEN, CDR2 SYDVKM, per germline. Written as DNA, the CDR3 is TGTGCCAGCAGTTTATCAACAGTCAGCTTATATGGCTACACCTTC. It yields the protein CASSLSTVSLYGYTF.

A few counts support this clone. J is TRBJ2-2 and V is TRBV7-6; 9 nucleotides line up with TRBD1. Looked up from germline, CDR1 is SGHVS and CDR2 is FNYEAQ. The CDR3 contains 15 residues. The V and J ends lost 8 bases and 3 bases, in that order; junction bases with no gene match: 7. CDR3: CASRVGTGHTGELFF. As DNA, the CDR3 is TGTGCCAGCCGCGTTGGGACAGGGCACACCGGGGAGCTGTTTTTT.

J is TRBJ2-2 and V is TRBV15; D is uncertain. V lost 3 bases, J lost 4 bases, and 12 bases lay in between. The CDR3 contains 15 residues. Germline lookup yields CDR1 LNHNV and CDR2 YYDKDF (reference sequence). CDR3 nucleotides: TGTGCCACCAGCAGGACGGTGTCGATCACCGGGGAGCTGTTTTTT. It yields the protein CATSRTVSITGELFF.